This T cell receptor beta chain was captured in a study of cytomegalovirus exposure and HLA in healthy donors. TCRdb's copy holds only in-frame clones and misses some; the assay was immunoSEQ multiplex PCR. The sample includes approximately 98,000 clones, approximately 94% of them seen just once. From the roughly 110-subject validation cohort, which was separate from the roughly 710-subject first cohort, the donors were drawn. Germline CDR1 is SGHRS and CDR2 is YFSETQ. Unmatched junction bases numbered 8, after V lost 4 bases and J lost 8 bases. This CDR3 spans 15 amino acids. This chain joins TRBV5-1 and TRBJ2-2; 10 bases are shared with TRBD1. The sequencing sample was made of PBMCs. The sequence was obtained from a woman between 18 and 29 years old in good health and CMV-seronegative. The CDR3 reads CASSGGTGERGELFF. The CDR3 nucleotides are TGCGCCAGCAGCGGCGGGACAGGGGAACGAGGGGAGCTGTTTTTT.